Sequencing of this T cell receptor beta chain was carried out in a study of cytotoxic CD8 clonotypes in ibrutinib-treated CLL. Study information: Recorded responses included about 25 partial and 2 complete; following median roughly 74 months, approximately 14 stayed remitted and about twelve progressed. Once patients had received a median approximately twelve months of treatment, range 6 to 36, response samples were obtained. Findings and limits, study-wide: Higher clonality was seen at ibrutinib response and a return toward baseline at progression. Baseline-level clonality went beyond age-matched healthy donors and moved in step with circulating CD8+ T-cell counts.

The CDR3 length is 12 residues. CDR1 is SGHDN, CDR2 FVKESK, per germline. Trimming shortened V by 8 bases and J by 7 bases, and 15 bases separated the two germline ends. On this clone itself: The antigen is unknown.

Using immunoSEQ multiplex PCR, the repertoire was profiled, and TCRdb retains in-frame clones only, with some absent. The sample records more than 75,000 clones, 77% being singletons. The V call is TRBV14, the J call TRBJ2-7, with a weak D call TRBD2 (5 bases). The source of this sequence is a human donor with chronic lymphocytic leukemia. Sequencing used PBMCs, obtained after 24 months of ibrutinib treatment. The CDR3 DNA reads as TGTGCCAGCGCCTGGGCGAGAGGGGAGCAGTACTTC. Translation gives CASAWARGEQYF.